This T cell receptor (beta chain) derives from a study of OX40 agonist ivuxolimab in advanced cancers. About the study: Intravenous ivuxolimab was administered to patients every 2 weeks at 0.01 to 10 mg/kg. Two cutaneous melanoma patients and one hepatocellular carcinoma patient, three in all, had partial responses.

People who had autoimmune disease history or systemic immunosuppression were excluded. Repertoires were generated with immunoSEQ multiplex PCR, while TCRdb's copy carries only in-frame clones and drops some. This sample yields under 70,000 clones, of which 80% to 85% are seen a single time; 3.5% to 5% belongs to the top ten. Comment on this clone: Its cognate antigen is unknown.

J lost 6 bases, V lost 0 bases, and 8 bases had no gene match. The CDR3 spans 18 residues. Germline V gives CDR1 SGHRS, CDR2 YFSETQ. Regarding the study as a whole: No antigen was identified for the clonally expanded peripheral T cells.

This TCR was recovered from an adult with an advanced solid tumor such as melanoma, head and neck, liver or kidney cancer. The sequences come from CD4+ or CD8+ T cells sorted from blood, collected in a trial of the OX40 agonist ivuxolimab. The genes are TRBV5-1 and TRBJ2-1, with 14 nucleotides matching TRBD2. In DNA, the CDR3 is TGCGCCAGCAGCTTGGCGGGACTAGCGGGGGCCGGCGGCAATGAGCAGTTCTTC. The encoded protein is CASSLAGLAGAGGNEQFF.